The next 20 T cell receptor beta chains were all read from a single sample in a study of human T cells and chemical hapten exposure. Each CDR3 protein is one row after TCRdb ran MiXCR on the RACE reads. In the table there are about 93,000 distinct CDR3 sequences, about 8.6% of which are singletons. Time point described: healthy volunteer bleed at 2 weeks. It was from unfractionated whole blood that total RNA was extracted. What was sequenced was whole blood. These receptors originate from a female donor in good health. Some clones in this sample may be carry-over from other donors' samples.

The rearrangement uses TRBV20-1 and TRBJ1-5, with D hard to call. V gave up 3 bases and J gave up 3 bases, with 9 bases separating them. CDR1 is DFQATT and CDR2 is SNEGSKA in the germline V gene (reference sequence). The CDR3 is 13 amino acids. The CDR3 DNA reads TGCAGTGCTAGGCCTCCCCCCAATCAGCCCCAGCATTTT. This codes for CSARPPPNQPQHF.

The V call is TRBV19, the J call TRBJ2-3; either TRBD1 or TRBD2 may supply D (5 bases each). CDR3 length: 15 amino acids. Trimming shortened V by 3 bases and J by 0 bases, and 10 bases separated the two germline ends. CDR1 and CDR2 (germline): LNHDA, SQIVND (reference sequence). CDR3 sequence: CASSIGTPSTDTQYF. Here the CDR3 DNA reads TGTGCCAGTAGTATCGGGACCCCTAGCACAGATACGCAGTATTTT. The variable domain in full, completed from reference TRBV19 and TRBJ2-3, reads DGGITQSPKYLFRKEGQNVTLSCEQNLNHDAMYWYRQDPGQGLRLIYYSQIVNDFQKGDIAEGYSVSREKKESFPLTVTSAQKNPTAFYLCASSIGTPSTDTQYFGPGTRLTVL.

The rearrangement uses TRBV6-2 or TRBV6-3 and TRBJ2-3; 10 bases line up with TRBD1. The CDR3 is 16 amino acids. CDR1 and CDR2 (germline): MNHEY, SVGEGT. V lost 6 bases, J lost 5 bases, and 11 bases stayed unmatched. CDR3 amino acids: CASRTDRDRGKDTQYF. CDR3 nucleotide sequence: TGTGCCAGCAGAACTGACCGGGACAGGGGAAAAGATACGCAGTATTTT.

Many counts were recorded for this clonotype. The rearrangement links TRBV6-2 or TRBV6-3 to TRBJ1-5, with TRBD1 as a possible D gene (5 bases). From germline, CDR1 is MNHEY and CDR2 SVGEGT. V was trimmed by 2 bases and J by 2 bases, leaving 10 bases between them. CDR3 size: 15 residues. CDR3 sequence reads: CASSYEAGRNQPQHF. For the CDR3, the DNA is TGTGCCAGCAGTTACGAGGCAGGGCGCAATCAGCCCCAGCATTTT.

The chain is built from TRBV25-1 and TRBJ2-7; 7 positions agree with TRBD2. The ends lost 7 bases at V and 1 base at J; junction bases unmatched: 10. This CDR3 region has 15 residues. Germline V gene data show CDR1 as MGHDK and CDR2 as SYGVNS. In DNA, the CDR3 is TGTGCCAGCAACACGGTCGGCGGGAGTTCCTACGAGCAGTACTTC. Translating gives CASNTVGGSSYEQYF.

This clonotype has a count of ten or more. This chain connects TRBV7-9 to TRBJ1-4; 8 bases are a match to TRBD1. CDR1 SEHNR and CDR2 FQNEAQ come from the germline V gene (reference sequence). V dropped 4 bases and J dropped 7; count of bases not matched to a gene: 8. This CDR3 comprises 15 residues. The CDR3 loop is CASSSSRQGFEKLFF. CDR3 coding DNA: TGTGCCAGCAGCTCGAGCCGACAGGGGTTTGAAAAACTGTTTTTT. The variable domain in full, with the rest retrieved from reference TRBV7-9 and TRBJ1-4, is DTGVSQNPRHKITKRGQNVTFRCDPISEHNRLYWYRQTLGQGPEFLTYFQNEAQLEKSRLLSDRFSAERPKGSFSTLEIQRTEQGDSAMYLCASSSSRQGFEKLFFGSGTQLSVL.

This clonotype was seen many times. This rearrangement joins TRBV7-9 to TRBJ1-4; D call uncertain. The CDR3 sequence is 12 residues long. Germline V gene data show CDR1 as SEHNR and CDR2 as FQNEAQ (reference sequence). The V and J ends lost 2 bases and 7 bases respectively, with 5 bases between them. Written as DNA, the CDR3 is TGTGCCAGCAGCTTATACAGTGAAAAACTGTTTTTT. It yields the protein CASSLYSEKLFF.

With respect to this clonotype: At one end the junction does not follow the germline gene, possibly because of a read error. The gene calls are TRBV5-5 and TRBJ1-1; 7 bases are a match to TRBD1. Germline lookup yields CDR1 SGHKS and CDR2 YYEKEE (reference sequence). CDR3 length: 14 residues. The CDR3 spells CANSLGTENTEAFF. The CDR3 nucleotides are TGTGCCAACAGCTTGGGGACAGAAAACACTGAAGCTTTCTTT.

This clonotype showed up just a few times. The chain recombines TRBV2 with TRBJ2-6, with D unclear. The CDR3 is made up of 13 amino acids. Per the germline V gene, CDR1 is SNHLY and CDR2 is FYNNEI. V was shortened by 3 bases and J by 3 bases, with 3 bases between the two germline ends. CDR3 protein: CASSDIGANVLTF. The CDR3 DNA sequence: TGTGCCAGCAGTGATATTGGGGCCAACGTCCTGACTTTC.

This chain links TRBV28 with TRBJ2-7; TRBD1 agrees at 8 bases. Germline values: CDR1 MDHEN, CDR2 SYDVKM. With 6 bases clipped from V and 2 bases from J, the junction kept 12 bases outside the gene matches. CDR3 length: 16 residues. The CDR3 sequence: CASSPRTTGAAYEQYF. The DNA for the CDR3 is TGTGCCAGCAGCCCCCGAACGACAGGGGCCGCCTACGAGCAGTACTTC. The complete variable domain, with remaining parts taken from reference TRBV28 and TRBJ2-7, reads DVKVTQSSRYLVKRTGEKVFLECVQDMDHENMFWYRQDPGLGLRLIYFSYDVKMKEKGDIPEGYSVSREKKERFSLILESASTNQTSMYLCASSPRTTGAAYEQYFGPGTRLTVT.

Notes on this clonotype: It may be a read error: a sequence one base away is much more abundant. The V and J genes are TRBV21-1 and TRBJ1-5; the D segment call TRBD1 is taken from the table without a DNA check. TRBV21-1 is labeled a pseudogene. The CDR3 sequence is 19 residues long. The CDR3 loop reads CASSKAPYKQGINNQPKHF. The CDR3 DNA sequence: TGTGCCAGCAGCAAAGCGCCCTATAAACAGGGTATTAACAATCAGCCCAAGCATTTT.

This clonotype was picked up many times. The chain combines TRBV7-3 with TRBJ2-1; no clear D. Trimming took 6 bases from V and 7 from J, leaving 16 bases between them. The CDR3 has 14 amino acids. The germline gives CDR1 SGHTA, CDR2 FQGTGA. The CDR3 spells CASRKNPSGNEQFF. The CDR3 nucleotides read TGTGCCAGCAGAAAGAACCCGAGTGGGAATGAGCAGTTCTTC. The variable domain in full, completed from reference TRBV7-3 and TRBJ2-1, reads GAGVSQTPSNKVTEKGKYVELRCDPISGHTALYWYRQSLGQGPEFLIYFQGTGAADDSGLPNDRFFAVRPEGSVSTLKIQRTERGDSAVYLCASRKNPSGNEQFFGPGTRLTVL.

This sequence joins TRBV7-8 and TRBJ2-1, with 10 bases identical to TRBD2. Germline CDR1 SGHVS, CDR2 FQNEAQ. This CDR3 region has 15 residues. With V trimmed by 5 bases and J by 3 bases, 4 bases remained unmatched. The CDR3 DNA follows: TGTGCCAGCAGCACAGGACTAGCGGTCTACAATGAGCAGTTCTTC. Amino acids: CASSTGLAVYNEQFF.

This clonotype has more than one count but fewer than ten. V and J are TRBV7-2 and TRBJ2-3, with D unclear. The germline V and J ends were trimmed by 5 bases and 3 bases, with 6 bases remaining between them. The length of the CDR3 is 12 residues. Germline CDR1 SGHTA, CDR2 FQGNSA. Written as DNA, the CDR3 is TGTGCCAGCAGCGCGGTTACAGATACGCAGTATTTT. Protein sequence: CASSAVTDTQYF. Complete variable domain (other parts from reference TRBV7-2 and TRBJ2-3): GAGVSQSPSNKVTEKGKDVELRCDPISGHTALYWYRQSLGQGLEFLIYFQGNSAPDKSGLPSDRFSAERTGGSVSTLTIQRTQQEDSAVYLCASSAVTDTQYFGPGTRLTVL.

CDR3 bases: TGCAGTGCTAGGGGACTAGCGGGAGGGCCCTACAATGAGCAGTTCTTC. Translating it yields CSARGLAGGPYNEQFF. V and J are TRBV20-1 and TRBJ2-1; the match to TRBD2 covers 16 bases. Per the germline V gene, CDR1 is DFQATT and CDR2 is SNEGSKA (reference sequence). V was pared by 3 bases and J by 2 bases, with 1 base of the junction left unmatched. The CDR3 extends over 16 amino acids.

The chain links TRBV29-1 to TRBJ2-1; a weak D match, TRBD1 (6 bases). With 4 bases removed from V and 2 bases from J, the gap between germline ends came to 15 bases. Germline V lookup: CDR1 SQVTM, CDR2 ANQGSEA. This CDR3 region has 15 residues. In DNA form, the CDR3 reads TGCAGCGTTGCTGAACAGGGTAACACCTACAATGAGCAGTTCTTC. Translated, it gives CSVAEQGNTYNEQFF.

The CDR3 reads CSVGGSGLEQYF. DNA of the CDR3: TGCAGCGTTGGAGGGTCGGGGCTCGAGCAGTACTTC. The V call is TRBV29-1, the J call TRBJ2-7; perhaps D is TRBD1 or TRBD2 (5 bases each). The germline V and J ends were trimmed by 4 bases and 6 bases, with 13 bases remaining between them. The length of the CDR3 is 12 residues. CDR1 SQVTM and CDR2 ANQGSEA come from the germline V gene.

This clonotype was seen repeatedly, ten times or more. The chain carries TRBV3-1 and TRBJ2-1, with a weak D call TRBD2 (6 bases). Germline values: CDR1 LGHDT, CDR2 YNNKEL (reference sequence). The CDR3 runs to 17 residues. V was trimmed by 5 bases and J by 1 base, leaving 18 bases between them. CDR3: CASSNSWRVGSYNEQFF. DNA of the CDR3: TGTGCCAGCAGCAATTCCTGGAGGGTAGGGTCCTACAATGAGCAGTTCTTC.

The V and J genes are TRBV20-1 and TRBJ2-5; TRBD1 matches at 8 bases. The CDR3 spans 13 residues. V lost 6 bases and J lost 5; bases outside the gene matches: 8. Germline V gene sequence: CDR1 DFQATT, CDR2 SNEGSKA (reference sequence). CDR3 residues: CSARQGAMETQYF. CDR3 coding DNA: TGCAGTGCCAGGCAGGGGGCAATGGAGACCCAGTACTTC.

The chain has TRBV4-1 and TRBJ1-1, with a possible D match to TRBD1 (5 bases). V was trimmed by 4 bases and J by 3 bases, leaving 15 bases between them. Germline CDR1 is MGHRA and CDR2 is YSYEKL. CDR3 length: 15 amino acids. This chain's CDR3 is CASSRIGGLYTEAFF. Written as DNA, the CDR3 is TGCGCCAGCAGCCGAATTGGGGGGTTGTACACTGAAGCTTTCTTT.